These T cell receptor beta chains were read from a single sample in a study of spatial heterogeneity in lung cancer. TCRdb independently ran MiXCR on the 5' RACE reads; one entry per CDR3 protein. The sample lists tens of thousands of distinct CDR3 sequences, approximately 8.9% occurring once. The sample consisted of PBMCs, taken at surgery. The receptor set was obtained from a female donor with early-stage non-small cell lung cancer. Both conserved end residues are trimmed from each CDR3. Fields, in order: J gene, V gene, CDR3 protein.

>TRBJ2-1|TRBV9
ASSVELGSHNEQF
>TRBJ2-3|TRBV5-1
ASSLADTQY
>TRBJ1-5|TRBV28
ASSRVTGNQPQH
>TRBJ2-2|TRBV6-5
ASKLAQGGTGELF
>TRBJ2-5|TRBV3-1
ASSQSPGEETQY
>TRBJ2-5|TRBV29-1
SVAGTGAQETQY
>TRBJ1-2|TRBV6-2/TRBV6-3
ASRPTLQGKLSGYT
>TRBJ2-1|TRBV7-7
ASSVDRGGDNEQF
>TRBJ2-7|TRBV2
ASSGIGGEFYEQY
>TRBJ2-3|TRBV5-5
ASSLGTGATDTQY
>TRBJ2-7|TRBV2
ASSEGGPGYEQY
>TRBJ2-3|TRBV7-9
ASSFTLAGGTDTQY
>TRBJ2-5|TRBV19
ASSIGGQETQY
>TRBJ1-5|TRBV12-3/TRBV12-4
ASSFAYWIYSNQPQH
>TRBJ2-7|TRBV6-5
ASSYSRESYEQY
>TRBJ2-1|TRBV29-1
SVERGTGGNEQF